These 4 T cell receptor beta chains were sequenced from one sample in a study of blood T cell repertoires in COVID-19. TCRdb's copy holds only in-frame clones and misses some; the assay was immunoSEQ multiplex PCR. The data show a few hundred thousand clones, with approximately 89% seen just once and 3.9% held by the top ten. Sequenced input: peripheral blood. The receptor source for this set is a woman aged 60-75 years with COVID-19, enrolled during active disease.

On this clone: Other DNA sequences of this sample code for an identical CDR3. The chain couples TRBV5-5 to TRBJ2-7; no definite D call. Trimming cost V 0 bases and J 0 bases, with 7 bases left between them. Germline CDR1 SGHKS, CDR2 YYEKEE (reference sequence). The CDR3 has 14 residues. The CDR3 nucleotides are TGTGCCAGCAGCTTGGAACAGAGCTCCTACGAGCAGTACTTC. Protein product: CASSLEQSSYEQYF.

The chain is built from TRBV7-9 and TRBJ2-5; 7 bases are shared with TRBD2. Unmatched junction bases numbered 5, after V lost 5 bases and J lost 2 bases. CDR3 length: 14 amino acids. The germline CDR1 and CDR2 sequences are SEHNR and FQNEAQ (reference sequence). The CDR3 DNA follows: TGTGCCAGCAGCGTCGGGACTACACAAGAGACCCAGTACTTC. Translated, it gives CASSVGTTQETQYF.

The rearrangement links TRBV4-2 to TRBJ1-4; tentative D call: TRBD1 (5 bases). In germline, CDR1 is LGHNA, CDR2 YNFKEQ. The V end lost 4 bases, the J end lost 7 bases, and 13 bases lay between the germline ends. This CDR3 region has 14 residues. CDR3 sequence reads: CASSRRGGGEKLFF. For the CDR3, the DNA is TGTGCCAGCAGCCGCCGGGGGGGAGGTGAAAAACTGTTTTTT.

The chain employs TRBV5-1 and TRBJ1-3; the D gene is possibly TRBD1 (5 bases). There are 16 residues in the CDR3. Between the trimmed V and J ends, which lost 0 bases and 0 bases, there was a span of 10 bases. Germline CDR1 and CDR2: SGHRS and YFSETQ. The CDR3 region has the DNA TGCGCCAGCAGCTTGGATGGACACCTCTCTGGAAACACCATATATTTT. This encodes CASSLDGHLSGNTIYF.